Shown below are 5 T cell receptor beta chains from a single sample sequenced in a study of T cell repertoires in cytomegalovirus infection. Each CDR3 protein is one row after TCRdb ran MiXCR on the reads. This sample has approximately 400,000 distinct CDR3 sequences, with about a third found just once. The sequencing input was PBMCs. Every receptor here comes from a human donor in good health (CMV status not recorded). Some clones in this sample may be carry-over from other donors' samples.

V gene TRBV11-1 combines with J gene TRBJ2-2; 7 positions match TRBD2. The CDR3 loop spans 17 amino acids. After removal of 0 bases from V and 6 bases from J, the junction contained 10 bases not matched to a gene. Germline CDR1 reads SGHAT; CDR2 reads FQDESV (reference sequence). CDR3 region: CASSLAQRGLLSGELFF. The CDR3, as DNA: TGTGCCAGCAGCTTAGCCCAGCGGGGACTATTATCCGGGGAGCTGTTTTTT.

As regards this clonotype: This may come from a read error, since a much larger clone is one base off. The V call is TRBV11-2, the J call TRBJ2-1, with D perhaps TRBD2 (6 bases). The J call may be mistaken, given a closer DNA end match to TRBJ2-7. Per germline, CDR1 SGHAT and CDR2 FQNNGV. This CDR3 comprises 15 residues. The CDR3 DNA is TGTGCCAGCAGCTTAGATCTTGGAGGGTACAATGAGCAGTACTTC. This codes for CASSLDLGGYNEQYF.

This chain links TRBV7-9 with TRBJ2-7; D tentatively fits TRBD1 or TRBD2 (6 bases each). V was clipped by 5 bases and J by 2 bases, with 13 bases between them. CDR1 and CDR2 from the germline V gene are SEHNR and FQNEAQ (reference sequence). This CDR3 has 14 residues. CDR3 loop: CASSGGLQPYEQYF. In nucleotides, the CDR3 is TGTGCCAGCAGCGGGGGGCTTCAGCCCTACGAGCAGTACTTC.

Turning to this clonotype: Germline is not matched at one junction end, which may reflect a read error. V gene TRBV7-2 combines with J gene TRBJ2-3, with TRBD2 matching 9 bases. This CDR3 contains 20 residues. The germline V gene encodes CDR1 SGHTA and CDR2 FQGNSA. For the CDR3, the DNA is TGTTCCAGCAGCACCAGGACTAGCGTGGGAACTCGAACTAGCACAGATACGCAGTATTTT. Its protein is CSSSTRTSVGTRTSTDTQYF.

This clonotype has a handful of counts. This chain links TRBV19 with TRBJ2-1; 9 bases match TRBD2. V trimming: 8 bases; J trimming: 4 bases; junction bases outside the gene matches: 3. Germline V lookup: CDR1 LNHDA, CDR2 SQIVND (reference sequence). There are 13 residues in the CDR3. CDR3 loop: CASGLARYNEQFF. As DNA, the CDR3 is TGTGCCAGTGGACTAGCGCGGTACAATGAGCAGTTCTTC. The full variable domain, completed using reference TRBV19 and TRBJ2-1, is DGGITQSPKYLFRKEGQNVTLSCEQNLNHDAMYWYRQDPGQGLRLIYYSQIVNDFQKGDIAEGYSVSREKKESFPLTVTSAQKNPTAFYLCASGLARYNEQFFGPGTRLTVL.